The sequence of this T cell receptor beta chain was determined in a study of blood T cell repertoires in COVID-19. A single count supports this clone. Germline CDR1 reads SGHRS; CDR2 reads YFSETQ. Unmatched junction bases numbered 7, after V lost 4 bases and J lost 1 base. This CDR3 comprises 15 residues. Sequencing was performed with immunoSEQ multiplex PCR; in TCRdb, only in-frame clones are kept and a portion is missing. The sample shows more than 110,000 clones, 75% to 85% of them seen only once. This sequence originates from a man aged 45-65 years with acute or convalescent COVID-19. The sequenced sample consisted of peripheral blood. V usage is TRBV5-1 and J usage is TRBJ2-5, with 7 bases aligning to TRBD2. CDR3 nucleotide sequence: TGCGCCAGCAGCCAGCTGAGCGGGGCCCAAGAGACCCAGTACTTC. Protein: CASSQLSGAQETQYF.